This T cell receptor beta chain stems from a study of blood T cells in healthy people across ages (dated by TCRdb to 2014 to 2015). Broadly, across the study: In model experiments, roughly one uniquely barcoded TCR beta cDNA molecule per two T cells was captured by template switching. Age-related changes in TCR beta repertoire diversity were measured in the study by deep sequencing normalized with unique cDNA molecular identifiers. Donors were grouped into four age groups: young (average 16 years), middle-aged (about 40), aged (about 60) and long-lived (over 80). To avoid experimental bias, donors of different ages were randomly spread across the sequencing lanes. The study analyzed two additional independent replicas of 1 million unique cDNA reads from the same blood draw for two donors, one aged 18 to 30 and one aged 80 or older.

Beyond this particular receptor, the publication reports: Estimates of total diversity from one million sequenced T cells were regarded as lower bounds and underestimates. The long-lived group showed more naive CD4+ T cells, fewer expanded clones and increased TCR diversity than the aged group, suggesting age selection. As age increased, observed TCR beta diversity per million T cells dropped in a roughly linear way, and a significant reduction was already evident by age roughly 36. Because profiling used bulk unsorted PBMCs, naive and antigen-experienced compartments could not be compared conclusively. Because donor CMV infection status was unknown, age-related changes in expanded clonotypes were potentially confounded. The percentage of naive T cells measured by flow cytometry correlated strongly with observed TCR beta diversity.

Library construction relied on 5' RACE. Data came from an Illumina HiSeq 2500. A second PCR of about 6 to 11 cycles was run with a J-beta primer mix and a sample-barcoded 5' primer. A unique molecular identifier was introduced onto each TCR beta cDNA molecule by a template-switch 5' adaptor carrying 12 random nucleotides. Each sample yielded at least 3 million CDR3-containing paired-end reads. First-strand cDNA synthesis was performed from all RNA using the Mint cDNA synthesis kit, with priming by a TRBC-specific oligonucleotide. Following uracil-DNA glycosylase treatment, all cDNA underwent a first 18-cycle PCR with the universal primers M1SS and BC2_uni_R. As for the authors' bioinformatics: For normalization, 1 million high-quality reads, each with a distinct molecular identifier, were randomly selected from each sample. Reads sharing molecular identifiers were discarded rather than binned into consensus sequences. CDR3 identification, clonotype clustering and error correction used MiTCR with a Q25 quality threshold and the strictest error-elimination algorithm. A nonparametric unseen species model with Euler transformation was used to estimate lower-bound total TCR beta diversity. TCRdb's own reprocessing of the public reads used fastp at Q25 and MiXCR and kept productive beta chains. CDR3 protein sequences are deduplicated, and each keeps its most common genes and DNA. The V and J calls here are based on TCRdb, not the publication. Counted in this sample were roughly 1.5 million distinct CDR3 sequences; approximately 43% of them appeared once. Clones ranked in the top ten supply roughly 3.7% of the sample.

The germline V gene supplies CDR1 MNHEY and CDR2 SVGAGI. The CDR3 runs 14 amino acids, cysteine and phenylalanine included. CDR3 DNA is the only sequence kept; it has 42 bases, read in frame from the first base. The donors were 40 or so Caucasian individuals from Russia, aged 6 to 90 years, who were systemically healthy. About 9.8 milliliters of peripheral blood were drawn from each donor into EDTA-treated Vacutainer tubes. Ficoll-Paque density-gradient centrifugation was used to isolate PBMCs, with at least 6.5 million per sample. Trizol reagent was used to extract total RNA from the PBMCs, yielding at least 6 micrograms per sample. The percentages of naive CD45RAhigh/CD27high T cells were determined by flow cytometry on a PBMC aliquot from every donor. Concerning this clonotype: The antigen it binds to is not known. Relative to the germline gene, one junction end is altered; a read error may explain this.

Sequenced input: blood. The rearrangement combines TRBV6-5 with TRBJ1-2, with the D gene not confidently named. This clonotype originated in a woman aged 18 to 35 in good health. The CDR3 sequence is CASSDSERVQGYTF. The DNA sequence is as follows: TGTGCCAGCAGTGACTCGGAGAGGGTTCAGGGCTACACCTTC.